One and the same sample provided the 17 T cell receptor beta chains below, sequenced in a study of T cells in women clearing cervical HPV infection (dated by TCRdb to 2016 to 2018). The method was the immunoSEQ multiplex PCR assay. As stored in TCRdb, this immuneACCESS dataset retains in-frame rearrangements with V and J assigned. A fraction of the clones does not appear; measured against another copy, unresolved V genes explain less than half of the discrepancy, and the remainder lacks a known reason. The sample's records list tens of thousands of clones. 17% of the sample is held by the ten biggest clonotypes. The sample comprised blood buffy coat. The source is a woman between 18 and 75 years old with a cervical HPV16 infection that either progressed to CIN3+ or cleared (not recorded which).

With regard to this clone: The read ends 3 residues before the CDR3 terminus; that terminus is restored from the germline J gene. This chain joins TRBV2 and TRBJ1-5; the D gene is possibly TRBD1 (6 bases). Germline V gene sequence: CDR1 SNHLY, CDR2 FYNNEI. The CDR3 runs to 14 residues. Trimming shortened V by 3 bases and J by 4 bases, and 10 bases separated the two germline ends. CDR3 protein: CASSDGGNNQPQHF. The sequenced CDR3 bases are TGTGCCAGCAGTGATGGGGGCAATAATCAGCCC.

Here the CDR3 reads CATSPYRAGANVLTF. CDR3 bases read: TGTGCCACCAGCCCGTACAGGGCCGGGGCCAACGTC. The chain links TRBV15 to TRBJ2-6, with D possibly TRBD1 on 6 matching bases. The read stops 3 residues short of the end of the CDR3; the missing end is completed from the germline J gene. The CDR3 is made up of 15 amino acids. V dropped 5 bases and J dropped 4 bases, with 12 bases sitting between them. The germline CDR1 and CDR2 sequences are LNHNV and YYDKDF (reference sequence).

About this clone: The observed sequence ends 3 residues before the CDR3 terminus, with the missing tail filled in from the germline J gene. The chain couples TRBV7-3 to TRBJ2-1; D possibly corresponds to TRBD1 (5 bases). Trimming removed 5 bases from V and 0 bases from J, with 20 bases in between. Germline V lookup: CDR1 SGHTA, CDR2 FQGTGA. The CDR3 has 18 residues. This CDR3 is CASSRYATGAPSYNEQFF. CDR3 DNA (partial): TGTGCCAGCAGCCGCTACGCAACTGGGGCCCCCTCCTACAATGAG.

For this clone: The read comes to an end 3 residues before the CDR3 does, leaving the germline J gene to fill in the end. The chain employs TRBV14 and TRBJ2-3, with D maybe TRBD2 (5 bases). The length of the CDR3 is 16 residues. Per the germline V gene, CDR1 is SGHDN and CDR2 is FVKESK. The CDR3 loop is CASSHIATNPQETQYF. CDR3 bases read: TGTGCCAGCAGCCATATCGCGACTAACCCCCAAGAGACG. Variable domain in full (rest from reference TRBV14 and TRBJ2-3): EAGVTQFPSHSVIEKGQTVTLRCDPISGHDNLYWYRRVMGKEIKFLLHFVKESKQDESGMPNNRFLAERTGGTYSTLKVQPAELEDSGVYFCASSHIATNPQETQYFGPGTRLTVL.

Concerning this clone itself: The CDR3 goes on 3 residues after the read ends, and that part is filled in from the germline J gene. The rearrangement uses TRBV6-2 or TRBV6-3 and TRBJ1-2; possibly TRBD1 for D (5 bases). This CDR3 has 14 residues. CDR1 and CDR2 from the germline V gene are MNHEY and SVGEGT. The CDR3 loop is CASSYLGGSDTYTF. Incomplete CDR3 DNA: TGTGCCAGCAGTTATCTGGGGGGGTCAGATACC.

As concerns this clone: With the read ending 3 residues before the CDR3 end, the germline J gene is used to fill in that end. The chain couples TRBV30 to TRBJ1-2; D uncertain. CDR3 size: 14 residues. Germline CDR1 GTSNPN, CDR2 SVGIG (reference sequence). Partial CDR3 DNA: TGTGCCTGGAAGAATTTTGCTAGCACAGATACC. Encoded protein: CAWKNFASTDT. The entire CDR3 is CAWKNFASTDTYTF.

Comment on this clone: The CDR3 goes on 3 residues after the read ends, and that part is filled in from the germline J gene. The V and J genes are TRBV6-2 or TRBV6-3 and TRBJ2-1; 8 bases are shared with TRBD2. The germline gives CDR1 MNHEY, CDR2 SVGEGT. J was trimmed by 0 bases and V by 7 bases; bases with no gene match: 11. CDR3 size: 17 residues. The CDR3 loop reads CASNIGGGPSSYNEQFF. CDR3 DNA (partial): TGTGCCAGCAATATCGGGGGGGGTCCCTCCTCCTACAATGAG.

In the case of this clone: Read data end 3 residues before the CDR3 end; the end is taken from the germline J gene. The chain combines TRBV6-2 or TRBV6-3 with TRBJ2-5; possibly TRBD2 for D (5 bases). Germline V lookup: CDR1 MNHEY, CDR2 SVGEGT. Trimming shortened V by 6 bases and J by 3 bases, and 14 bases separated the two germline ends. The CDR3 is made up of 14 amino acids. The part of the CDR3 DNA that was read is TGTGCCAGCAGAACAAACCTCGGGGAAGAGACC. The encoded protein is CASRTNLGEET. The whole CDR3 region reads CASRTNLGEETQYF.

Turning to this clone: The read finishes 3 residues shy of the CDR3 end, and the germline J gene is used to complete it. The V call is TRBV29-1, the J call TRBJ1-4; the D gene is possibly TRBD1 (6 bases). The germline CDR1 and CDR2 sequences are SQVTM and ANQGSEA. Trimming stripped 6 bases from V and 8 bases from J, with 13 bases between. The CDR3 is 12 amino acids. CDR3 bases read: TGCAGCGTACAGGGTACGGGGGAAAAA. This translates into CSVQGTGEK. The CDR3 reads in full as CSVQGTGEKLFF. The full variable domain, in which reference TRBV29-1 and TRBJ1-4 provide the parts outside the CDR3, is SAVISQKPSRDICQRGTSLTIQCQVDSQVTMMFWYRQQPGQSLTLIATANQGSEATYESGFVIDKFPISRPNLTFSTLTVSNMSPEDSSIYLCSVQGTGEKLFFGSGTQLSVL.

As for this clone: The CDR3 end lies 3 residues beyond the end of the read and is filled in from the germline J gene. V is TRBV7-9 and J is TRBJ2-7, with TRBD2 as a possible D gene (6 bases). CDR1 is SEHNR, CDR2 FQNEAQ, per germline (reference sequence). Trimming cost V 2 bases and J 4 bases, with 12 bases left between them. CDR3 length: 14 amino acids. The CDR3 bases that were read are TGTGCCAGCAGCTTAATTGAGGGGAGGTACGAG. Its protein product is CASSLIEGRYE. The complete CDR3 protein is CASSLIEGRYEQYF.

To note about this clone: The read stops 3 residues short of the end of the CDR3; the missing end is completed from the germline J gene. The chain has TRBV6-2 or TRBV6-3 and TRBJ1-2; the D gene is possibly TRBD1 (5 bases). CDR1 is MNHEY, CDR2 SVGEGT, per germline. The V end was cut by 6 bases, the J end by 5 bases, with 13 bases between. The CDR3 loop spans 13 amino acids. The CDR3 protein is CASSQTGTYGYTF. CDR3 DNA, as far as it was read: TGTGCCAGCAGCCAGACGGGGACTTATGGC.

Notes on this clone: At one end the junction does not follow the germline gene, possibly because of a read error. Read sequence stops 3 residues before the CDR3 end, and the germline J gene provides the missing end. The same CDR3 also results from other DNA sequences found in this sample. The rearrangement links TRBV6-1 to TRBJ1-3; no clear D. The CDR3 contains 16 residues. Germline CDR1 is MNHNS and CDR2 is SASEGT. CDR3 loop: CASSEVSVSSGNTIYF. The CDR3 DNA, read in part, is TGTGCCAGCAGTGAGGTCAGCGTGAGCTCTGGAAACACG.

With regard to this clone: The read ends 3 residues shy of where the CDR3 ends; the end is completed using the germline J gene. V is TRBV7-3 and J is TRBJ2-3; 11 nucleotides line up with TRBD2. V was clipped by 2 bases and J by 3 bases; unmatched bases: 4. Germline V gene data show CDR1 as SGHTA and CDR2 as FQGTGA. The CDR3 is 16 amino acids. The sequenced part of the CDR3 DNA is TGTGCCAGCAGCTTACTAGCGGGAGGAACTACAGATACG. As protein: CASSLLAGGTTDT. The full-length CDR3 reads as CASSLLAGGTTDTQYF.

With respect to this clone: With the read ending 3 residues before the CDR3 end, the germline J gene is used to fill in that end. The chain carries TRBV30 and TRBJ2-2; TRBD2 might be the D (6 bases). CDR3 length: 11 amino acids. Germline CDR1 GTSNPN, CDR2 SVGIG (reference sequence). The CDR3: CARGNNEKLFF. The CDR3 bases that were read are TGTGCCCGGGGGAATAATGAAAAG.

About this clone itself: The read ends 3 residues before the CDR3 terminus; that terminus is restored from the germline J gene. V usage is TRBV20-1 and J usage is TRBJ1-4; D is possibly TRBD1 (5 bases). The CDR3 sequence is 12 residues long. Looked up from germline, CDR1 is DFQATT and CDR2 is SNEGSKA (reference sequence). CDR3 sequence: CSARDRVSPLFF. The CDR3 bases that were read are TGCAGTGCTAGAGACAGGGTGTCACCA.

For this clone: The missing CDR3 end, 3 residues past where the read stops, is filled in from the germline J gene. This chain links TRBV7-3 with TRBJ1-2; 9 nucleotides agree with TRBD1. CDR1 is SGHTA, CDR2 FQGTGA, per germline. The CDR3 is made up of 16 amino acids. The sequenced part of the CDR3 DNA is TGTGCCAGCAGCAAACCCAGGCCCAGGACAGGGGAAGGC. Translated, it gives CASSKPRPRTGEG. The CDR3 in full is CASSKPRPRTGEGYTF.

About this clone: The read halts 3 residues ahead of the CDR3 end, with the missing end drawn from the germline J gene. J is TRBJ1-5 and V is TRBV7-8, with D possibly TRBD1 on 5 matching bases. V dropped 5 bases and J dropped 1 base, with 18 bases sitting between them. Germline V lookup: CDR1 SGHVS, CDR2 FQNEAQ. The CDR3 consists of 17 residues. Incomplete CDR3 DNA: TGTGCCAGCAGCCCACTTTATCGGGGGGAGAGCAATCAGCCC. Residues: CASSPLYRGESNQP. Given in full, the CDR3 is CASSPLYRGESNQPQHF.